This T cell receptor (beta chain) was sequenced in a study of OX40 agonist ivuxolimab in advanced cancers. CDR3 length equals 13 residues. Germline-derived CDR1 and CDR2 are SGHNT and YENEEA. Trimming stripped 0 bases from V and 7 bases from J, with 7 bases between. The protocol was immunoSEQ multiplex PCR, while the TCRdb copy is restricted to in-frame clones and leaves out a portion. This sample has about 66,000 clones, with 60% to 80% found just once. This clone was observed a few times. This receptor was identified in an adult with an advanced solid tumor such as melanoma, head and neck, liver or kidney cancer. Sequenced material: CD4+ or CD8+ T cells sorted from blood, taken in a trial of the OX40 agonist ivuxolimab. This chain connects TRBV11-3 to TRBJ2-1; D is possibly TRBD2 (6 bases). CDR3 bases: TGTGCCAGCAGCTTAGAGGCGGGAAATGAGCAGTTCTTC. Translation gives CASSLEAGNEQFF.